Below, one T cell receptor beta chain is given with its context. A J-beta primer mix and a sample-barcoded 5' primer were used in a second PCR of roughly 7 to 12 cycles. MiXCR, applied by TCRdb to the 5' RACE reads, yields one record per CDR3 protein. This table holds some 940,000 distinct CDR3 sequences, about 29% found once. CDR3 length: 15 amino acids. Germline lookup yields CDR1 SNHLY and CDR2 FYNNEI. The ends were cut back, 5 bases at V and 2 bases at J, with 12 bases in the middle. The data derive from a study of blood T cells in healthy people across ages. The sample was also reused in another study, on T cells of mothers and their children. From that study: Over 9.5 million reads per mother and roughly 3 million per child were obtained. For unrelated pairs as for related ones, thymic selection shapes TCR recombination output similarly. Slightly higher overlap, not significant, was seen in related mother-child pairs than in unrelated pairs.

The specimen sequenced was blood. The sequence was collected from a woman in her thirties or forties in good health. The chain combines TRBV2 with TRBJ1-4; maybe TRBD1 (5 bases). CDR3 amino acids: CASSSRVSTNEKLFF. CDR3 in DNA: TGTGCCAGCAGTTCCAGGGTATCGACTAATGAAAAACTGTTTTTT. Full variable domain (missing parts from reference TRBV2 and TRBJ1-4): EPEVTQTPSHQVTQMGQEVILRCVPISNHLYFYWYRQILGQKVEFLVSFYNNEISEKSEIFDDQFSVERPDGSNFTLKIRSTKLEDSAMYFCASSSRVSTNEKLFFGSGTQLSVL.